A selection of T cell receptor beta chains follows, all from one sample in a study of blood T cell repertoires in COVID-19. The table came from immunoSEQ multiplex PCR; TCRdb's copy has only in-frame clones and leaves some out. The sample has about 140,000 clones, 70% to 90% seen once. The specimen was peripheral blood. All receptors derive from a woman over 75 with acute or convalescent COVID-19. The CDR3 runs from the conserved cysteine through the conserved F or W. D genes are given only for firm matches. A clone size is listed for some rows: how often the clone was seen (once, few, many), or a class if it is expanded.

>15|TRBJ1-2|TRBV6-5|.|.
CASILTATAYYGYTF
TGTGCCAGCATCTTAACGGCGACAGCCTACTATGGCTACACCTTC
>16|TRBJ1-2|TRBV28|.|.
CASNGGEPGGNYGYTF
TGTGCCAGCAATGGAGGGGAGCCGGGGGGTAACTATGGCTACACCTTC
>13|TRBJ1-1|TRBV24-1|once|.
CATSDRGGTEAFF
TGTGCCACCAGTGACCGGGGTGGCACTGAAGCTTTCTTT
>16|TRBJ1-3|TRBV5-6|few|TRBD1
CASSYWTGLSGNTIYF
TGTGCCAGCAGCTATTGGACAGGGTTGTCTGGAAACACCATATATTTT
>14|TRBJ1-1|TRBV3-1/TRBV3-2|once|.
CASSVAGMNTEAFF
TGTGCCAGCAGCGTTGCAGGGATGAACACTGAAGCTTTCTTT
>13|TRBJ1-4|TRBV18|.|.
CASCMGLNEKLFF
TGTGCCAGCTGCATGGGCCTAAATGAAAAACTGTTTTTT
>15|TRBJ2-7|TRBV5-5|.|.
CASSKLGLSSYEQYF
TGTGCCAGCAGCAAACTGGGCCTAAGCTCCTACGAGCAGTACTTC
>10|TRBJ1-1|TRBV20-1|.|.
CSARDVSAFF
TGCAGTGCTAGAGATGTGTCGGCTTTCTTT
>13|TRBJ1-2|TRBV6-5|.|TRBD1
CASRKGGANGYTF
TGTGCCAGCAGAAAAGGGGGCGCAAATGGCTACACCTTC
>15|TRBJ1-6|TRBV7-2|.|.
CASSPSSRSQSPLHF
TGTGCCAGCAGCCCTTCGAGCAGGTCGCAGTCACCCCTCCACTTT
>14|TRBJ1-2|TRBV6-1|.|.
CASSEVVGYYGYTF
TGTGCCAGCAGTGAAGTCGTGGGCTACTATGGCTACACCTTC
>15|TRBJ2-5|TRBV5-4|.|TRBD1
CASSQTGGYQETQYF
TGTGCCAGCAGCCAGACAGGGGGCTACCAAGAGACCCAGTACTTC
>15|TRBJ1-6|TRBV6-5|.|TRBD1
CASSFGGQGYSPLHF
TGTGCCAGCAGCTTCGGCGGACAGGGATATTCACCCCTCCACTTT
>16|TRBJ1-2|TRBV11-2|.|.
CASSFTTVSLGYGYTF
TGTGCCAGCAGCTTTACGACAGTATCACTCGGCTATGGCTACACCTTC
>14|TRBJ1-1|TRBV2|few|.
CATTGGRLNTEAFF
TGTGCTACCACGGGGGGCAGGTTGAACACTGAAGCTTTCTTT
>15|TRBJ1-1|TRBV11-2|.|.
CASSLDMAGNTEAFF
TGTGCCAGCAGCTTAGATATGGCGGGGAACACTGAAGCTTTCTTT